Listed below are T cell receptor beta chains from one sample, sequenced in a study of shared clonotypes between healthy human individuals. Assay used: immunoSEQ multiplex PCR; TCRdb lists only in-frame clones, some missing. In the table there are under 550,000 clones, 90% to 96% of which are singletons. The sequencing input was naive CD4+ T cells sorted from blood. Receptors originate from a woman between 25 and 40 years old in good health. The CDR3 runs from the conserved cysteine through the conserved F or W. A D gene is named only where the DNA matches it firmly. Clone size appears in some rows only: once, few, many, or a class for an expanded clone.

V,size,J,D,DNA,CDR3
TRBV10-3,-,TRBJ2-3,-,TGTGCCATCAGTGAGTATCCGGACGCTAGCACAGATACGCAGTATTTT,CAISEYPDASTDTQYF
TRBV6-5,-,TRBJ2-1,TRBD2,TGTGCCAGCAGCCATTCCAGCGGGAGACTGGTTGAGCAGTTCTTC,CASSHSSGRLVEQFF
TRBV30,once,TRBJ2-3,-,TGTGCCTGGAGTTCGGTTGTCGATACGCAGTATTTT,CAWSSVVDTQYF
TRBV5-4,-,TRBJ2-3,-,TGTGCCAGCAGCTTGGTTGGGGGACTCACAGATACGCAGTATTTT,CASSLVGGLTDTQYF
TRBV5-1,-,TRBJ2-3,TRBD1,TGCGCCAGCAGCTTCTCCCGGGACAGGGCGACAGATACGCAGTATTTT,CASSFSRDRATDTQYF
TRBV11-3,-,TRBJ2-3,-,TGTGCCAGCAGCCCTGAGTGGGGCACAGATACGCAGTATTTT,CASSPEWGTDTQYF
TRBV5-1,once,TRBJ1-5,-,TGCGCCAGCAGCGCTAACAGGGCTTTGACACCTAGCAATCAGCCCCAGCATTTT,CASSANRALTPSNQPQHF
TRBV4-1,-,TRBJ2-7,-,TGCGCCAGCAGCCAAGTAGAGGGAGCCTACGAGCAGTACTTC,CASSQVEGAYEQYF
TRBV7-9,-,TRBJ2-1,TRBD2,TGTGCCAGCAGCGCCGGACTAGAAGATGAGCAGTTCTTC,CASSAGLEDEQFF
TRBV5-1,-,TRBJ1-4,-,TGCGCCAGCAGTAGGCAGGAGAATGAAAAACTGTTTTTT,CASSRQENEKLFF
TRBV5-1,-,TRBJ2-7,-,TGCGCCAGCAGCCCGTCTGCGGGGCGCCGGGACGAGCAGTACTTC,CASSPSAGRRDEQYF
TRBV20-1,-,TRBJ1-6,-,TGCAGTGCTTATCGGTCACCCCTCCACTTT,CSAYRSPLHF
TRBV4-3,-,TRBJ2-5,-,TGCGCCAGCAGCCAAGAGCCACGTATACAAGAGACCCAGTACTTC,CASSQEPRIQETQYF
TRBV9,once,TRBJ2-3,-,TGTGCCAGCAGCGTAGCCGGGCCTAGCACAGATACGCAGTATTTT,CASSVAGPSTDTQYF
TRBV2,few,TRBJ1-5,-,TGTGCCAGCAGTGAGTGGCAGGGTAATCAGCCCCAGCATTTT,CASSEWQGNQPQHF
TRBV6-1,few,TRBJ2-7,TRBD1,TGTGCCAGCAGTGTGGACAGGGGGCGCTACGAGCAGTACTTC,CASSVDRGRYEQYF
TRBV5-1,-,TRBJ1-1,-,TGCGCCAGCAGCTTGGTCACAGATCGTTGGACAGTGACTGAAGCTTTCTTT,CASSLVTDRWTVTEAFF
TRBV2,-,TRBJ1-5,-,TGTGCCAGCAGTGGGGGGCCGAGAAATCAGCCCCAGCATTTT,CASSGGPRNQPQHF
TRBV28,-,TRBJ2-7,TRBD2,TGTGCCAGCAGGGGCGGGACTAGCGGGACTTGGGTGGGAGTCTACGAGCAGTACTTC,CASRGGTSGTWVGVYEQYF
TRBV4-1,once,TRBJ2-7,TRBD1,TGCGCCAGCAGCCTAACGGGACAGGGCTACGAGCAGTACTTC,CASSLTGQGYEQYF
TRBV19,once,TRBJ2-5,TRBD1,TGTGCCAGTAGTCAGACAGGGGGAGAGACCCAGTACTTC,CASSQTGGETQYF
TRBV28,once,TRBJ1-1,TRBD1,TGTGCCAGCAGTCAGACAGGGGCGACTGAAGCTTTCTTT,CASSQTGATEAFF